This TCR beta chain comes out of a study of shared clonotypes between healthy human individuals. Study-wide results and limits: Naive subsets typically showed greater estimated richness than memory subsets.

It was at deep level that the assay was run. Repertoires were generated with immunoSEQ multiplex PCR, while TCRdb's copy carries only in-frame clones and drops some. The sample contains 2 million to 2.5 million clones, 90% to 96% of which appear only once. Comments on this clone: Its antigen is unidentified.

Recent acute infections and vaccinations were absent in the healthy HIV-negative adult donors. Germline V gives CDR1 LGHNA, CDR2 YSLEER. This CDR3 is built from 15 residues. V was trimmed by 0 bases and J by 0 bases, leaving 8 bases between them. This TCR was recovered from a man between 18 and 29 years old in good health. Sequencing was done on a sample of naive CD4+ T cells sorted from blood. This sample's subset: CD45RA+ positively selected. The chain employs TRBV4-3 and TRBJ1-1; D is unresolved. CDR3 in DNA: TGCGCCAGCAGCCAAGAGTATGGGGTGAACACTGAAGCTTTCTTT. Translating it yields CASSQEYGVNTEAFF.